This TCR beta chain was recovered during a study of PD-L1 blockade in urothelial cancer. Study in general: Bladder-origin urothelial cancer in males described about 85% of the roughly 29 patients.

Method: immunoSEQ multiplex PCR; TCRdb's copy keeps in-frame clones and lacks some. The sample includes approximately 110,000 clones, about 85% of them seen just once. CDR1 and CDR2 (germline): MNHNS, SASEGT. V lost 7 bases and J lost 6; bases outside the gene matches: 7. The CDR3 covers 13 residues. On this clone: The antigen remains unidentified.

The study, taken as a whole, reports: A pretreatment blood TCR clonality that fell below the median predicted better progression-free and overall survival. When measured at 3 weeks, tumor-associated blood clones expanded more in durable-benefit patients.

This TCR came from a man aged 45-65 years with urothelial cancer. The sample consisted of PBMCs, taken around atezolizumab (anti-PD-L1) treatment. The chain has TRBV6-1 and TRBJ1-2; 8 bases map to TRBD1. CDR3 protein: CASIRTGIHGYTF. The CDR3 DNA reads TGTGCCAGCATCCGGACAGGGATACATGGCTACACCTTC.